Following are 16 T cell receptor beta chains from one sample sequenced in a study of control samples from healthy donors and cancer patients. Clones were sequenced by immunoSEQ multiplex PCR, and TCRdb holds only the in-frame ones, with some missing. The profile shows more than 150,000 clones, around nine tenths of them singletons. The sequenced material came from blood. These receptors were obtained from a woman under 40 in good health.

V and J are TRBV29-1 and TRBJ1-5; D is ambiguous. This CDR3 has 13 residues. V was pared by 1 base and J by 2 bases, with 6 bases between. Germline assignment: CDR1 SQVTM and CDR2 ANQGSEA. The CDR3: CSVEAGGNQPQHF. CDR3 bases: TGCAGCGTTGAAGCCGGGGGCAATCAGCCCCAGCATTTT.

This clone was seen a handful of times. The chain is built from TRBV7-9 and TRBJ1-2; weak D call: TRBD1 (6 bases). The CDR3 contains 13 residues. Trimming stripped 1 base from V and 6 bases from J, with 9 bases between. CDR1 and CDR2 (germline): SEHNR, FQNEAQ (reference sequence). The CDR3 region is CASSLVGADGYTF. Written as DNA, the CDR3 is TGTGCCAGCAGCTTAGTGGGGGCGGATGGCTACACCTTC.

The chain joins TRBV21-1 to TRBJ2-7; the table calls TRBD2, which could not be checked here. TRBV21-1 is a recognized pseudogene. The CDR3 runs 17 residues. DNA for the CDR3: TGTGCCAGCAGCAAAGGATGCAGCGGGAGACCAGTCTACGAGCAGTACTTC. Protein product: CASSKGCSGRPVYEQYF.

The chain joins TRBV11-2 to TRBJ2-5, with D unclear. V was pared by 4 bases and J by 6 bases, with 6 bases between. The germline V gene encodes CDR1 SGHAT and CDR2 FQNNGV. This CDR3 is built from 11 residues. This CDR3 reads CASSYDQTQYF. The CDR3 nucleotides are TGTGCCAGCAGCTATGACCAGACCCAGTACTTC.

Details on this clone: The junction differs from germline at one of its ends, possibly a read error. The sample has other DNA sequences that encode this CDR3 too. V and J are TRBV29-1 and TRBJ1-1; D is ambiguous. Germline loops: CDR1 SQVTM, CDR2 ANQGSEA. The CDR3 is 11 residues long. The CDR3 protein is CSVRANAEAFF. The CDR3 DNA reads TGCAGCGTTCGAGCGAACGCTGAGGCTTTCTTT.

CDR3 DNA sequence: TGTGCCAGCAGTCCCGTCCTTGGCGCGGGCGCCTCCTACGAGCAGTACTTC. This codes for CASSPVLGAGASYEQYF. The chain employs TRBV6-2 or TRBV6-3 and TRBJ2-7; D is perhaps TRBD2 (5 bases). Germline values: CDR1 MNHEY, CDR2 SVGEGT. This CDR3 spans 17 amino acids. Deletions cut 5 bases from V and 0 bases from J, with 20 bases between.

The rearrangement joins TRBV13 to TRBJ2-2; maybe TRBD2 (6 bases). The CDR3 runs to 15 residues. Germline CDR1 is PRHDT and CDR2 is FYEKMQ (reference sequence). Trimming took off 4 bases at V and 2 bases at J, with 11 bases between the two ends. The CDR3 sequence: CASSSPGTNTGELFF. The DNA for the CDR3 is TGTGCCAGCAGCTCCCCCGGGACTAACACCGGGGAGCTGTTTTTT.

J is TRBJ2-2 and V is TRBV19, with 9 bases identical to TRBD1. Germline CDR1 and CDR2: LNHDA and SQIVND (reference sequence). V dropped 0 bases and J dropped 3; count of bases not matched to a gene: 5. This CDR3 is built from 17 residues. CDR3 coding DNA: TGTGCCAGTAGTATAGACCCGGGACAGGGATACACCGGGGAGCTGTTTTTT. Its protein is CASSIDPGQGYTGELFF.

The chain has TRBV5-6 and TRBJ1-4; D is possibly TRBD1 (5 bases). V was trimmed by 4 bases and J by 4 bases, leaving 11 bases between them. Germline CDR1 reads SGHDT; CDR2 reads YYEEEE. CDR3 length equals 14 residues. CDR3 protein: CASSHRRVNEKLFF. The DNA of the CDR3 is TGTGCCAGCAGCCACAGGCGGGTTAATGAAAAACTGTTTTTT.

This clone was detected only once. The gene calls are TRBV9 and TRBJ1-6; 9 bases line up with TRBD1. The ends lost 3 bases at V and 5 bases at J; junction bases unmatched: 9. Germline CDR1 reads SGDLS; CDR2 reads YYNGEE. The CDR3 is 17 residues long. The CDR3 region has the DNA TGTGCCAGCAGCGCCCACAGGGGGCTTGGAGATAATTCACCCCTCCACTTT. The encoded protein is CASSAHRGLGDNSPLHF.

For the CDR3, the DNA is TGTGCCAGTAGTTTTTCTAGCGGGATGACAGATACGCAGTATTTT. It codes for CASSFSSGMTDTQYF. This chain connects TRBV19 to TRBJ2-3; 9 nucleotides match TRBD2. Germline V gene data show CDR1 as LNHDA and CDR2 as SQIVND (reference sequence). V shed 5 bases, J shed 3 bases, and the junction held 6 bases outside the gene matches. The CDR3 loop spans 15 amino acids.

The chain joins TRBV2 to TRBJ2-4; no clear D. The CDR3 has 10 residues. V lost 6 bases and J lost 4, with 1 base in between. In germline, CDR1 is SNHLY, CDR2 FYNNEI. In DNA, the CDR3 is TGTGCCAGCAGGAAAAACATTCAGTACTTC. Translating it yields CASRKNIQYF.

V usage is TRBV6-5 and J usage is TRBJ1-4; D unclear. The CDR3 is made up of 13 amino acids. Trimming shortened V by 6 bases and J by 4 bases, and 9 bases separated the two germline ends. Per the germline V gene, CDR1 is MNHEY and CDR2 is SVGAGI. Here the CDR3 reads CASRRKDNEKLFF. The CDR3 coding sequence is TGTGCCAGCAGGAGAAAGGATAATGAAAAACTGTTTTTT.

This clone was seen only a few times. The chain has TRBV10-3 and TRBJ2-7, with 11 bases matching TRBD2. The V gene end was trimmed by 3 bases and the J gene end by 1 base; junction bases not matched to a gene: 5. Germline V gene sequence: CDR1 ENHRY, CDR2 SYGVKD. CDR3 length: 16 amino acids. Here the CDR3 reads CAISDRTSGRSYEQYF. CDR3 DNA sequence: TGTGCCATCAGTGACCGGACTAGCGGGCGGTCCTACGAGCAGTACTTC.

The CDR3 is CASSPLREESYEQYF. CDR3 DNA: TGTGCCAGCAGCCCACTGCGGGAGGAGTCCTACGAGCAGTACTTC. The chain joins TRBV7-9 to TRBJ2-7; 8 nucleotides align to TRBD2. The V gene end was trimmed by 5 bases and the J gene end by 1 base; junction bases not matched to a gene: 7. From germline, CDR1 is SEHNR and CDR2 FQNEAQ (reference sequence). The CDR3 contains 15 residues.

The chain recombines TRBV28 with TRBJ1-2; 8 positions match TRBD1. This CDR3 comprises 17 residues. Germline loops: CDR1 MDHEN, CDR2 SYDVKM. V lost 3 bases and J lost 0; bases outside the gene matches: 9. The CDR3 region is CASSFPDRARANYGYTF. DNA of the CDR3: TGTGCCAGCAGTTTTCCGGACAGGGCTCGAGCTAACTATGGCTACACCTTC.